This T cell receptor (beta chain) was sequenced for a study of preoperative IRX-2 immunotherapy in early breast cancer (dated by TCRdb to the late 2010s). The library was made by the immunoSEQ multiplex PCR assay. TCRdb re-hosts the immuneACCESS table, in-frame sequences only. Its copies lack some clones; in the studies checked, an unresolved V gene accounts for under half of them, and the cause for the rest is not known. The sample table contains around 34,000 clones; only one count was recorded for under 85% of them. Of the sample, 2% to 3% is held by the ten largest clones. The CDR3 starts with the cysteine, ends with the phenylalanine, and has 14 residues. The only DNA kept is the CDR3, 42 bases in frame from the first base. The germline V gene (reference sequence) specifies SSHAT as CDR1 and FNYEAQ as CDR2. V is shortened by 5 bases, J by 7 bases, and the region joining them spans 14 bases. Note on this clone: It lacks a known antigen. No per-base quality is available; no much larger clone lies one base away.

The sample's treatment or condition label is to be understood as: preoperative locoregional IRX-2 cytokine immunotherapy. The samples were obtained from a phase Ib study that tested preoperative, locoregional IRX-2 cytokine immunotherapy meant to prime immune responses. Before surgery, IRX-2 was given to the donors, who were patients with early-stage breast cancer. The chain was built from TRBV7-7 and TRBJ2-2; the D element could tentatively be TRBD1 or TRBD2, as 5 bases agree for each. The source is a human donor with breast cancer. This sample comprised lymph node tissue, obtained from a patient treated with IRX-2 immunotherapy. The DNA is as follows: TGTGCCAGCAGCCAATTTCGGGGCATCGGGGAGCTGTTTTTT. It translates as CASSQFRGIGELFF. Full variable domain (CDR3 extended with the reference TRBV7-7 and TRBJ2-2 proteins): GAGVSQSPRYKVTKRGQDVTLRCDPISSHATLYWYQQALGQGPEFLTYFNYEAQPDKSGLPSDRFSAERPEGSISTLTIQRTEQRDSAMYRCASSQFRGIGELFFGEGSRLTVL.